One sample yielded the 16 T cell receptor beta chains listed below, sequenced in a study of early T cells in non-severe SARS-CoV-2 infection. TCRdb redid the calling of the 5' RACE reads with MiXCR, one entry per CDR3 protein. This sample carries about 70,000 distinct CDR3 sequences, more than 12% of them seen once, and the ten largest clones take about 4%. This sample comprised whole blood, obtained at baseline. The source is an adult who was a healthcare worker with PCR-confirmed SARS-CoV-2 infection or an uninfected control (not recorded which).

This clonotype was recorded a few times. This chain uses TRBV30 with TRBJ2-3, with a possible D match to TRBD1 (6 bases). CDR1 is GTSNPN, CDR2 SVGIG, per germline (reference sequence). The V gene lost 2 bases and the J gene lost 0 bases, with 15 bases spanning the gap. The CDR3 is 16 residues long. Here the CDR3 reads CAWSPGHRGSTDTQYF. The CDR3 bases are TGTGCCTGGAGTCCGGGACACCGCGGAAGCACAGATACGCAGTATTTT.

In its sample, this clonotype was seen many times. The CDR3 nucleotides read TGTGCCAGCAGGGATCGACAGGGAAATGGAAACACCATATATTTT. As protein: CASRDRQGNGNTIYF. The V call is TRBV6-5, the J call TRBJ1-3, with TRBD1 matching over 7 bases. V lost 6 bases, J lost 3 bases, and 8 bases stayed unmatched. Germline lookup yields CDR1 MNHEY and CDR2 SVGAGI. The CDR3 has 15 residues.

This clonotype has just a few counts. The rearrangement uses TRBV7-9 and TRBJ2-7; TRBD2 matches 7 bases. The CDR3 is made up of 14 amino acids. Germline CDR1 SEHNR, CDR2 FQNEAQ (reference sequence). J gave up 0 bases and V 5 bases, and 4 bases lay outside the gene matches. In DNA form, the CDR3 reads TGTGCCAGCAGCGGCACTAGCGTCTCCTACGAGCAGTACTTC. Its protein is CASSGTSVSYEQYF.

The chain carries TRBV28 and TRBJ2-6; D gene unclear. V lost 1 base to trimming and J lost 1 base, with 5 bases between them. The CDR3 extends over 15 amino acids. Germline V gene lookup returns CDR1 MDHEN and CDR2 SYDVKM. DNA of the CDR3: TGTGCCAGCAGTTTATTCGGGTCTGGGGCCAACGTCCTGACTTTC. Translating gives CASSLFGSGANVLTF.

This clonotype was detected many times. V and J are TRBV28 and TRBJ2-7, with 7 bases aligning to TRBD2. This CDR3 comprises 15 residues. With 5 bases clipped from V and 3 bases from J, the junction kept 10 bases outside the gene matches. Germline V lookup: CDR1 MDHEN, CDR2 SYDVKM. The CDR3 sequence is CASSGGGPTHYEQYF. The CDR3 nucleotides are TGTGCCAGCAGTGGGGGGGGACCAACCCACTACGAGCAGTACTTC.

This clonotype was detected ten times or more. The chain is built from TRBV6-5 and TRBJ2-3, with TRBD2 matching over 8 bases. J gave up 8 bases and V 5 bases, and 15 bases lay outside the gene matches. Germline assignment: CDR1 MNHEY and CDR2 SVGAGI. The CDR3 has 16 residues. The DNA for the CDR3 is TGTGCCAGCAGTGCCCGGACTAGCCACCAATTTATTACGCAGTATTTT. This sequence encodes CASSARTSHQFITQYF.

This clonotype appeared a few times. An end of the junction does not agree with germline; a read error may underlie this. The CDR3 sequence is CARSKGGLNTGELFF. CDR3 coding DNA: TGTGCCCGCAGCAAGGGGGGACTGAACACCGGGGAGCTGTTTTTT. The chain recombines TRBV6-1 with TRBJ2-2; D might be TRBD1 or TRBD2, each matching 6 bases. In germline, CDR1 is MNHNS, CDR2 SASEGT. The CDR3 consists of 15 residues.

This clonotype showed up many times. CDR3 sequence: CASRNELGDEQFF. Written as DNA, the CDR3 is TGTGCCAGTCGGAACGAGCTGGGCGATGAGCAGTTCTTC. This chain connects TRBV7-2 to TRBJ2-1; D is undetermined. The V gene's germline CDR1 is SGHTA and CDR2 FQGNSA. Trimming stripped 9 bases from V and 8 bases from J, with 17 bases between. The CDR3 is made up of 13 amino acids.

The chain recombines TRBV5-1 with TRBJ2-7, with TRBD1 matching over 11 bases. The V gene end was trimmed by 5 bases and the J gene end by 6 bases; junction bases not matched to a gene: 7. Germline CDR1 SGHRS, CDR2 YFSETQ. The CDR3 consists of 14 residues. The CDR3, as DNA: TGCGCCAGCAGTCCCGGGACAGGGGGTCTCGAGCAGTACTTC. Protein product: CASSPGTGGLEQYF.

This clonotype occurred a few times. The gene calls are TRBV6-5 and TRBJ2-3; 7 nucleotides align to TRBD2. CDR3 length: 13 amino acids. The V gene's germline CDR1 is MNHEY and CDR2 SVGAGI. The V and J ends lost 8 bases and 3 bases, in that order; junction bases with no gene match: 5. The CDR3 DNA reads as TGTGCCAGCGGTCGGGGGGAGACAGATACGCAGTATTTT. It translates to CASGRGETDTQYF.

The DNA of the CDR3 is TGTGCCAGTACGGGGACAGTTCCCTCTGTCCGGGAGCTGTTTTTT. Residues: CASTGTVPSVRELFF. J is TRBJ2-2 and V is TRBV19; 7 positions match TRBD1. This CDR3 has 15 residues. With V trimmed by 7 bases and J by 9 bases, 14 bases remained unmatched. CDR1 and CDR2 from the germline V gene are LNHDA and SQIVND (reference sequence). Filled out from reference TRBV19 and TRBJ2-2, the complete variable domain reads DGGITQSPKYLFRKEGQNVTLSCEQNLNHDAMYWYRQDPGQGLRLIYYSQIVNDFQKGDIAEGYSVSREKKESFPLTVTSAQKNPTAFYLCASTGTVPSVRELFFGEGSRLTVL.

This clonotype was observed a few times. This chain joins TRBV10-2 and TRBJ2-7; 8 bases map to TRBD1. V trimming: 5 bases; J trimming: 3 bases; junction bases outside the gene matches: 9. The CDR3 loop spans 15 amino acids. The germline V gene encodes CDR1 WSHSY and CDR2 SAAADI. CDR3 in amino acids: CASSSSGTGYYEQYF. CDR3 DNA: TGCGCCAGCAGTTCTTCCGGGACAGGATACTACGAGCAGTACTTC.

J is TRBJ2-3 and V is TRBV4-1, with 12 positions matching TRBD2. The germline CDR1 and CDR2 sequences are MGHRA and YSYEKL. CDR3 length: 20 amino acids. Unmatched junction bases numbered 12, after V lost 0 bases and J lost 2 bases. CDR3 in amino acids: CASSQDRLAGASTPTDTQYF. As DNA, the CDR3 is TGCGCCAGCAGCCAAGATCGACTAGCGGGAGCGTCAACCCCCACAGATACGCAGTATTTT.

The chain combines TRBV6-5 with TRBJ2-3; a possible D gene is TRBD2 (5 bases). Between the trimmed V and J ends, which lost 6 bases and 8 bases, there was a span of 12 bases. The CDR3 runs 12 residues. From germline, CDR1 is MNHEY and CDR2 SVGAGI. CDR3 in DNA: TGTGCCAGCAGCCCCGGGGTTGGTACGCAGTATTTT. This gives the protein CASSPGVGTQYF.

This rearrangement joins TRBV6-6 to TRBJ1-3; TRBD1 aligns across 7 bases. J gave up 0 bases and V 6 bases, and 5 bases lay outside the gene matches. CDR3 length equals 15 residues. Per germline, CDR1 MNHNY and CDR2 SVGAGI (reference sequence). CDR3 nucleotide sequence: TGTGCCAGCAGGGGGACAGCCCTCTCTGGAAACACCATATATTTT. It specifies CASRGTALSGNTIYF.

This chain joins TRBV12-3 or TRBV12-4 and TRBJ1-6; 8 bases fit TRBD1. CDR3 length: 15 residues. The trim removed 9 bases at V and 6 bases at J, leaving 10 bases unmatched. The CDR3 nucleotides are TGTGCCAGTCGAGCAGGGGGCGCCGGTAATTCACCCCTCCACTTT. This sequence encodes CASRAGGAGNSPLHF.